A selection of T cell receptor beta chains follows, all from one sample in a study of molecular identifiers for immune sequencing clone quantification. TCRdb called the PCR reads again in MiXCR, with one record for every CDR3 protein. The sample gives 250,000 to 350,000 distinct CDR3 sequences, 20% to 25% of which show up once; more than 0.8% is in the top ten. Sequenced material: naive CD8+ T cells from blood, with Jurkat cell RNA spiked in. The receptors originated from a human donor in good health. Some libraries in this study had Jurkat cell RNA spiked in. CDR3s include the opening cysteine and the closing phenylalanine or tryptophan. The D gene is left open where the match is weak. A row's size may be missing; if present it is once, few, many or a size class.

>TRBD1|NA|TRBJ1-1|TRBV5-1
CASSTDREERYTEAFF
TGCGCCAGCAGCACGGACAGGGAAGAGAGGTACACTGAAGCTTTCTTT
>NA|NA|TRBJ2-7|TRBV6-2/TRBV6-3
CASSYGNFYEQHF
TGTGCCAGCAGTTACGGGAACTTTTACGAGCAGCACTTC
>TRBD1|NA|TRBJ1-2|TRBV27
CASSLTQGAIYGYTF
TGTGCCAGCAGTTTAACCCAGGGGGCGATTTATGGCTACACCTTC
>TRBD1|many|TRBJ1-6|TRBV10-3
CAISVGQGDSPLHF
TGTGCCATCAGTGTTGGACAGGGAGATTCACCCCTCCACTTT
>NA|many|TRBJ1-1|TRBV5-6
CASSPNQWRTEAFF
TGTGCCAGCAGCCCTAATCAGTGGAGGACTGAAGCTTTCTTT
>TRBD1|many|TRBJ1-4|TRBV27
CASTGGGEKLFF
TGTGCCAGTACAGGGGGTGGCGAAAAACTGTTTTTT
>NA|NA|TRBJ2-7|TRBV5-1
CASSIGGYGQYF
TGCGCCAGTAGCATAGGGGGTTACGGGCAGTACTTC
>NA|many|TRBJ1-1|TRBV19
CASSTAPAGFSTEAFF
TGTGCCAGTAGTACAGCGCCGGCAGGGTTTAGCACTGAAGCTTTCTTT
>TRBD1|few|TRBJ1-1|TRBV12-3/TRBV12-4
CASSSGTGPGDTEAFF
TGTGCCAGCAGCTCCGGGACAGGGCCCGGGGACACTGAAGCTTTCTTT
>NA|few|TRBJ2-5|TRBV11-2
CASSLYGFQETQYF
TGTGCCAGCAGCTTATACGGATTCCAAGAGACCCAGTACTTC
>NA|many|TRBJ1-5|TRBV6-1
CASTDRSSLPQHF
TGTGCCAGCACTGACAGGTCAAGTCTCCCCCAGCATTTT
>NA|few|TRBJ2-7|TRBV20-1
CSAPIGYYEQYF
TGCAGTGCCCCCATAGGATACTACGAGCAGTACTTC
>TRBD2|many|TRBJ2-3|TRBV5-6
CASSPAKAGARDTQYF
TGTGCCAGCAGCCCAGCTAAAGCGGGAGCTAGAGATACGCAGTATTTT
>NA|NA|TRBJ2-3|TRBV5-6
CASSLFRGSTDTQYF
TGTGCCAGCAGCTTGTTTCGGGGTAGCACAGATACGCAGTATTTT
>NA|many|TRBJ1-1|TRBV6-5
CASSYSIGTEAFF
TGTGCCAGCAGTTACTCGATCGGCACTGAAGCTTTCTTT
>NA|many|TRBJ1-5|TRBV7-2
CASSFWGAGQPQHF
TGTGCCAGCAGCTTTTGGGGAGCGGGTCAGCCCCAGCATTTT
>NA|NA|TRBJ2-5|TRBV6-5
CATADSGNAQETQYF
TGTGCCACTGCGGACTCCGGAAATGCCCAAGAGACCCAGTACTTC
>NA|many|TRBJ2-7|TRBV19
CASSRDPAYEQYF
TGTGCCAGTAGTAGGGACCCGGCCTACGAGCAGTACTTC
>NA|NA|TRBJ2-4|TRBV28
CASSPYRSSGRAKDIQYF
TGTGCCAGCAGTCCTTACCGGTCCAGTGGTCGGGCCAAAGACATTCAGTACTTC
>NA|many|TRBJ1-1|TRBV13
CASSLWGMNTEAFF
TGTGCCAGCAGCTTATGGGGTATGAACACTGAAGCTTTCTTT
>NA|many|TRBJ1-1|TRBV6-1
CASSEGLGEWTEAFF
TGTGCCAGCAGTGAAGGACTAGGGGAGTGGACTGAAGCTTTCTTT
>NA|few|TRBJ1-2|TRBV29-1
CSVLVGQNYGYTF
TGCAGCGTTTTGGTCGGCCAGAACTATGGCTACACCTTC
>NA|few|TRBJ2-7|TRBV11-2
CASSLGIHEQYF
TGTGCCAGCAGCTTGGGGATTCACGAGCAGTACTTC
>NA|few|TRBJ2-3|TRBV11-3
CASSLTVDISTDTQYF
TGTGCCAGCAGCTTAACGGTGGATATCAGCACAGATACGCAGTATTTT
>NA|many|TRBJ2-7|TRBV10-2
CASCIGPGYEQYF
TGCGCCAGTTGTATCGGGCCTGGCTACGAGCAGTACTTC
>TRBD1|NA|TRBJ2-5|TRBV7-9
CASSPGQGAHQETQYF
TGTGCCAGCAGCCCAGGACAGGGGGCGCACCAAGAGACCCAGTACTTC
>TRBD2|NA|TRBJ2-7|TRBV2
CASSGTSASSYEQYF
TGTGCCAGCAGTGGAACTAGCGCCAGCTCCTACGAGCAGTACTTC
>NA|many|TRBJ1-2|TRBV6-5
CASSLTAGDGYTF
TGTGCCAGCAGTTTAACGGCAGGGGACGGCTACACCTTC
>NA|many|TRBJ1-1|TRBV7-9
CASSFAGPGTEAFF
TGTGCCAGCAGCTTTGCAGGGCCAGGTACTGAAGCTTTCTTT
>NA|many|TRBJ2-1|TRBV24-1
CATSDLGQEHNEQFF
TGTGCCACCAGTGATTTGGGGCAGGAGCACAATGAGCAGTTCTTC
>TRBD2|many|TRBJ2-7|TRBV5-6
CASSSSLTSGEQYF
TGTGCCAGCAGCTCCTCCCTAACTAGCGGCGAGCAGTACTTC
>NA|many|TRBJ1-1|TRBV20-1
CSAGGQISEAFF
TGCAGTGCTGGAGGACAGATTTCTGAAGCTTTCTTT
>NA|many|TRBJ2-7|TRBV6-1
CASSEAGGRVYEQYF
TGTGCCAGCAGTGAAGCAGGGGGGCGCGTCTACGAGCAGTACTTC
>NA|many|TRBJ2-1|TRBV29-1
CSVARENYNEQFF
TGCAGCGTTGCCAGGGAGAACTACAATGAGCAGTTCTTC
>NA|few|TRBJ2-3|TRBV11-2
CASSPDRIREDTQYF
TGTGCCAGCAGTCCCGACAGGATCCGAGAAGATACGCAGTATTTT
>TRBD2|NA|TRBJ2-1|TRBV7-9
CASSPGTSGVGSYNEQFF
TGTGCCAGCAGCCCAGGGACTAGCGGGGTGGGCTCCTACAATGAGCAGTTCTTC
>TRBD1|many|TRBJ1-1|TRBV29-1
CSVETPWGQGAFTEAFF
TGCAGCGTTGAAACCCCATGGGGACAGGGGGCTTTTACTGAAGCTTTCTTT
>TRBD1|many|TRBJ2-5|TRBV29-1
CSVQGDEETQYF
TGCAGCGTACAGGGGGACGAGGAGACCCAGTACTTC
>NA|many|TRBJ2-5|TRBV29-1
CSVEVLETQYF
TGCAGCGTTGAAGTTTTGGAGACCCAGTACTTC
>TRBD2|NA|TRBJ2-5|TRBV20-1
CSASETSGAVGTQYF
TGCAGTGCTAGCGAGACTAGCGGGGCGGTGGGGACCCAGTACTTC
>NA|few|TRBJ2-2|TRBV11-2
CASSPPGSTGELFF
TGTGCCAGCAGCCCCCCAGGTTCCACCGGGGAGCTGTTTTTT
>TRBD1|many|TRBJ1-1|TRBV29-1
CSVEVGTGGVASEAFF
TGCAGCGTAGAAGTGGGGACAGGGGGGGTAGCGTCTGAAGCTTTCTTT
>NA|many|TRBJ1-1|TRBV3-1
CASSQDSGGSTEAFF
TGTGCCAGCAGCCAAGATTCGGGGGGCAGCACTGAAGCTTTCTTT
>NA|NA|TRBJ1-2|TRBV30
CAWGPSTHGGYTF
TGTGCCTGGGGGCCGTCGACCCATGGCGGCTACACCTTC
>NA|many|TRBJ2-7|TRBV4-2
CASSQYGDEQYF
TGTGCCAGCAGCCAATATGGCGACGAGCAGTACTTC
>TRBD2|NA|TRBJ2-3|TRBV20-1
CSARTILLAVGDTRYF
TGCAGTGCTAGGACGATATTACTAGCGGTTGGAGATACGCGGTATTTT
>TRBD1|NA|TRBJ2-5|TRBV7-9
CASSLTPTGAYLETQYF
TGTGCCAGCAGCTTAACCCCGACAGGGGCTTACTTGGAGACCCAGTACTTC
>NA|many|TRBJ1-1|TRBV5-1
CASSLVWLNTEAFF
TGCGCCAGCAGCTTGGTATGGTTGAACACTGAAGCTTTCTTT
>NA|many|TRBJ2-5|TRBV7-8
CASSLGRGQETQYF
TGTGCCAGCAGCCTCGGTCGGGGTCAAGAGACCCAGTACTTC
>NA|NA|TRBJ2-5|TRBV9
CASSVDGRDQETQYF
TGTGCCAGCAGCGTAGACGGGCGGGACCAAGAGACCCAGTACTTC
>NA|many|TRBJ2-4|TRBV21-1
CASSNEVPLEYF
TGTGCCAGCAGCAACGAAGTACCGCTAGAGTACTTC
>NA|many|TRBJ2-7|TRBV30
CAWRELSEQYF
TGTGCCTGGAGGGAGCTTTCCGAGCAGTACTTC
>NA|many|TRBJ2-7|TRBV7-6
CASSGMALQEQYF
TGTGCCAGCAGCGGAATGGCGTTACAGGAGCAGTACTTC
>NA|many|TRBJ2-1|TRBV28
CASSLREQFF
TGTGCCAGCAGTCTTCGAGAGCAGTTCTTC